A selection of T cell receptor beta chains follows, all from one sample in a study of blood T cell repertoires in COVID-19. Here immunoSEQ multiplex PCR was the method, and the copy in TCRdb shows in-frame clones only, minus some. The repertoire holds 130,000 to 150,000 clones, roughly nine tenths seen once, with about 4% in the top ten. Sequencing was done on a sample of PBMCs or T cells enriched from blood (not recorded which). The origin of the receptors is a woman in her 40s who had been exposed to COVID-19. Each CDR3 is given with its conserved first and last residue. Each record gives: clone size, D gene, J gene, V gene, CDR3 protein, CDR3 DNA. The D gene is left open where the match is weak. Clone size, where shown, is once, few, many, or a class for clones that have expanded.

.,TRBD1,TRBJ2-3,TRBV5-1,CASSFGQGLTDTQYF,TGCGCCAGCAGCTTCGGACAGGGACTCACAGATACGCAGTATTTT
.,.,TRBJ2-1,TRBV12-3/TRBV12-4,CASSLRQINEQFF,TGTGCCAGCAGTTTAAGACAGATCAATGAGCAGTTCTTC
.,.,TRBJ2-7,TRBV11-2,CASSTTGRPYGEQYF,TGTGCCAGCAGCACAACCGGGAGACCTTACGGCGAGCAGTACTTC
once,TRBD1,TRBJ1-2,TRBV7-9,CASSGKGAIGYTF,TGTGCCAGCAGCGGAAAGGGGGCAATTGGCTACACCTTC
.,TRBD2,TRBJ2-7,TRBV29-1,CSVELAGGLDEQYF,TGCAGCGTTGAACTAGCGGGAGGGTTGGACGAGCAGTACTTC
.,TRBD1,TRBJ1-2,TRBV28,CASIMSTGLYGYTF,TGTGCCAGCATCATGTCGACAGGGCTCTATGGCTACACCTTC
.,TRBD2,TRBJ2-5,TRBV10-3,CAINARRLAGGLETQYF,TGTGCCATCAACGCCCGTAGACTAGCGGGAGGTTTGGAGACCCAGTACTTC
.,TRBD1,TRBJ1-2,TRBV3-1/TRBV3-2,CASSQDRGLGYTF,TGTGCCAGCAGCCAAGACAGGGGGTTGGGCTACACCTTC
.,.,TRBJ1-4,TRBV7-2,CASSSDSAVTNEKLFF,TGTGCCAGCAGCTCGGACAGTGCGGTTACTAATGAAAAACTGTTTTTT
.,.,TRBJ2-1,TRBV4-1,CASTRDSGSYNEQFF,TGCGCCAGCACCCGGGACTCCGGCTCCTACAATGAGCAGTTCTTC
.,.,TRBJ2-7,TRBV27,CASSLNVRAGRSYEQYF,TGTGCCAGCAGTTTAAATGTTAGGGCAGGGAGGTCCTACGAGCAGTACTTC
.,.,TRBJ1-2,TRBV6-1,CASSEALRPTGYGYTF,TGTGCCAGCAGTGAAGCGCTGAGGCCTACGGGGTATGGCTACACCTTC
.,TRBD1,TRBJ1-1,TRBV5-1,CASSVLGQAGTEAFF,TGCGCCAGCAGCGTCCTGGGACAGGCGGGCACTGAAGCTTTCTTT
.,.,TRBJ1-2,TRBV29-1,CSVGREGSHGYTF,TGCAGCGTGGGACGGGAGGGGAGCCATGGCTACACCTTC
.,.,TRBJ1-5,TRBV12-3/TRBV12-4,CASSDGGNQPQHF,TGTGCTAGCAGCGACGGGGGCAATCAGCCCCAGCATTTT
.,.,TRBJ1-3,TRBV11-2,CASGQARTSGNTIYF,TGTGCCAGTGGGCAGGCACGAACCTCTGGAAACACCATATATTTT
once,.,TRBJ2-7,TRBV12-3/TRBV12-4,CASSFQNSNEQYF,TGTGCCAGCAGTTTTCAGAACAGTAACGAGCAGTACTTC
.,.,TRBJ2-7,TRBV29-1,CSVGHMELYEQYF,TGCAGCGTTGGACATATGGAACTCTACGAGCAGTACTTC
.,.,TRBJ2-7,TRBV27,CASSLHSRYEQYF,TGTGCCAGCAGTTTACACTCCCGGTACGAGCAGTACTTC
.,.,TRBJ2-6,TRBV28,CASSGFKQGAAGANVLTF,TGTGCCAGCAGTGGATTTAAACAGGGAGCGGCTGGGGCCAACGTCCTGACTTTC
.,.,TRBJ1-4,TRBV14,CASSQESGRKLFF,TGTGCCAGCAGCCAAGAGAGTGGGAGAAAACTGTTTTTT
.,TRBD2,TRBJ2-1,TRBV7-9,CASSPGLGRHNEQFF,TGTGCCAGCAGCCCGGGACTAGGACGACACAATGAGCAGTTCTTC
.,.,TRBJ2-2,TRBV25-1,CASSEFGLTTGELFF,TGTGCCAGCAGTGAATTTGGGCTTACCACCGGGGAGCTGTTTTTT
.,TRBD2,TRBJ2-1,TRBV7-2,CASSPRGGRDNEQFF,TGTGCCAGCAGCCCTCGCGGGGGAAGGGACAATGAGCAGTTCTTC
.,.,TRBJ2-5,TRBV7-3,CASSEGGPQYF,TGTGCCAGCAGCGAGGGGGGGCCCCAGTACTTC
.,.,TRBJ1-1,TRBV7-8,CASRTGKDNTEAFF,TGTGCCAGCAGAACAGGGAAAGATAACACTGAAGCTTTCTTT
.,.,TRBJ1-6,TRBV4-1,CASSQVKSSYNSPLHF,TGCGCCAGCAGCCAAGTGAAGAGCTCCTATAATTCACCCCTCCACTTT
.,TRBD1,TRBJ2-4,TRBV24-1,CATSDGQGQNIQYF,TGTGCCACCAGTGATGGACAGGGCCAAAACATTCAGTACTTC
.,.,TRBJ1-4,TRBV4-3,CASSFRGTNEKLFF,TGCGCCAGCAGCTTTCGGGGTACTAATGAAAAACTGTTTTTT
.,TRBD2,TRBJ2-7,TRBV6-2/TRBV6-3,CASSYNRLAGVLSYEQYF,TGTGCCAGCAGTTACAATCGGCTAGCGGGAGTGTTATCCTACGAGCAGTACTTC
.,.,TRBJ2-7,TRBV5-6,CASSQPSLTGHDGSEQYF,TGTGCCAGCAGCCAGCCATCTTTAACCGGACATGATGGTAGCGAGCAGTACTTC
.,TRBD1,TRBJ1-6,TRBV28,CASSLDRAYNSPLHF,TGTGCCAGCAGTTTAGACAGGGCATATAATTCACCCCTCCACTTT
.,TRBD2,TRBJ2-1,TRBV4-1,CASSQASGGHEQFF,TGCGCCAGCAGCCAAGCTAGCGGGGGGCATGAGCAGTTCTTC
.,.,TRBJ2-5,TRBV27,CASSSGETQYF,TGTGCCAGCAGTTCTGGCGAGACCCAGTACTTC
.,TRBD2,TRBJ2-7,TRBV29-1,CSVGEGYEQYF,TGCAGCGTGGGGGAGGGCTACGAGCAGTACTTC
.,.,TRBJ1-1,TRBV25-1,CASTNPRGLDTEAFF,TGTGCCAGCACAAACCCCAGGGGATTGGACACTGAAGCTTTCTTT
.,TRBD2,TRBJ2-5,TRBV28,CASSSRLAGVETQYF,TGTGCCAGCAGCTCCAGACTAGCGGGAGTGGAGACCCAGTACTTC
.,TRBD1,TRBJ1-6,TRBV19,CASSIGTGGSPLHF,TGTGCCAGTAGTATCGGGACAGGGGGTTCACCCCTCCACTTT
.,TRBD1,TRBJ2-7,TRBV9,CASSVGTGASWGEQYF,TGTGCCAGCAGCGTAGGGACAGGGGCGTCCTGGGGCGAGCAGTACTTC
.,.,TRBJ1-1,TRBV19,CASSTRVEAFF,TGTGCCAGTAGTACCAGGGTTGAAGCTTTCTTT
.,.,TRBJ2-4,TRBV2,CASGAGNIQYF,TGTGCCAGCGGAGCGGGAAACATTCAGTACTTC
.,TRBD1,TRBJ2-7,TRBV3-1/TRBV3-2,CASSQTAGGVSYF,TGTGCCAGCAGCCAGACGGCAGGGGGCGTTTCGTACTTC
.,.,TRBJ2-7,TRBV6-5,CASSYSSPSGEQYF,TGTGCCAGCAGTTACTCAAGTCCCTCCGGCGAGCAGTACTTC
.,.,TRBJ1-5,TRBV28,CASSTTGLNSQPQHF,TGTGCCAGCAGCACCACAGGGCTTAATTCGCAGCCCCAGCATTTT
.,TRBD1,TRBJ1-1,TRBV7-9,CASSPVGQPNTEAFF,TGTGCCAGCAGCCCAGTGGGACAGCCGAACACTGAAGCTTTCTTT
.,.,TRBJ1-3,TRBV5-1,CASSLGQNSGNTIYF,TGCGCCAGCAGCTTGGGACAGAACTCTGGAAACACCATATATTTT
.,.,TRBJ1-1,TRBV10-3,CAIRAHTEAFF,TGTGCCATCAGGGCCCACACTGAAGCTTTCTTT
.,TRBD1,TRBJ2-1,TRBV11-3,CASSLEWDRGQPPNEQFF,TGTGCCAGCAGCTTAGAATGGGACAGGGGGCAGCCCCCCAATGAGCAGTTCTTC
.,TRBD2,TRBJ2-7,TRBV10-3,CAISDLAGTEQYF,TGTGCCATCAGTGATCTAGCGGGGACCGAGCAGTACTTC
.,TRBD2,TRBJ2-1,TRBV5-1,CASRDLAGEHNEQFF,TGCGCCAGCAGGGACCTAGCGGGAGAACACAATGAGCAGTTCTTC
once,.,TRBJ1-1,TRBV7-9,CASSLDMMNTEAFF,TGTGCCAGCAGCCTAGACATGATGAACACTGAAGCTTTCTTT
.,.,TRBJ1-5,TRBV6-2/TRBV6-3,CASSAGERQPQHF,TGTGCCAGCAGCGCAGGGGAAAGACAGCCCCAGCATTTT
.,.,TRBJ1-4,TRBV12-3/TRBV12-4,CASSLRGEKLFF,TGTGCCAGCAGTTTAAGAGGGGAAAAACTGTTTTTT
.,TRBD2,TRBJ2-7,TRBV6-2/TRBV6-3,CASSQRLAEAYEQYF,TGTGCCAGCAGTCAACGACTAGCGGAGGCCTACGAGCAGTACTTC